Following are 2 T cell receptor beta chains from one sample sequenced in a study of blood T cell repertoires in COVID-19. TCRdb keeps only in-frame clones here, not all; method: immunoSEQ multiplex PCR. The sample has approximately 280,000 clones; around 85% are singletons. The sample was peripheral blood. These receptors were taken from a woman in her 70s with acute or convalescent COVID-19.

The chain joins TRBV5-1 to TRBJ2-1, with 7 bases identical to TRBD2. This CDR3 has 16 residues. Germline V gene lookup returns CDR1 SGHRS and CDR2 YFSETQ. The V segment lost 1 base and the J segment 0 bases; nucleotides outside the gene matches: 4. The CDR3 spells CASSLSSGDSYNEQFF. CDR3 nucleotide sequence: TGCGCCAGCAGCTTGTCAAGCGGGGACTCCTACAATGAGCAGTTCTTC. Based on the CDR3 plus reference TRBV5-1 and TRBJ2-1, the full variable domain is KAGVTQTPRYLIKTRGQQVTLSCSPISGHRSVSWYQQTPGQGLQFLFEYFSETQRNKGNFPGRFSGRQFSNSRSEMNVSTLELGDSALYLCASSLSSGDSYNEQFFGPGTRLTVL.

This chain joins TRBV7-9 and TRBJ2-7, with a tentative D call TRBD2 (5 bases). Germline assignment: CDR1 SEHNR and CDR2 FQNEAQ (reference sequence). This CDR3 region has 14 residues. V was shortened by 5 bases and J by 0 bases, with 11 bases between the two germline ends. CDR3 DNA sequence: TGTGCCAGCAGCCCCGTTGGGAGCTCCTACGAGCAGTACTTC. Amino acid sequence: CASSPVGSSYEQYF.